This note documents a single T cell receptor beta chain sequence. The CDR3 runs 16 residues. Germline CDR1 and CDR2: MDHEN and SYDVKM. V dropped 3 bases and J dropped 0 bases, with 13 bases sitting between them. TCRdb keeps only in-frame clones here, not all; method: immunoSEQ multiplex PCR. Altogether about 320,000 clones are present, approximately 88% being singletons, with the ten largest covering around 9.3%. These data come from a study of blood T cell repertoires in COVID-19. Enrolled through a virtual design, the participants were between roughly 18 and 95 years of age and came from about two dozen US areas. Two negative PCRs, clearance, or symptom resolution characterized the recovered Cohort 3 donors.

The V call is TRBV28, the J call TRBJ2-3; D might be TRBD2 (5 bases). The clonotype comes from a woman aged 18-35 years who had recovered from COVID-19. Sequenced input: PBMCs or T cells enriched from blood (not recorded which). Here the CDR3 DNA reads TGTGCCAGCAGTTTTGGCGGCAGACTAAGCACAGATACGCAGTATTTT. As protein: CASSFGGRLSTDTQYF.